This T cell receptor (beta chain) was captured by sequencing in a study of T cell repertoires in cytomegalovirus infection. Study summary: It was the public TCR beta signatures that indicated both CMV infection and matching HLA type.

TCRdb reprocessed the reads with MiXCR, giving one entry per CDR3 protein. The sample carries around 900,000 distinct CDR3 sequences, approximately 32% recorded once. Germline V lookup: CDR1 MNHNY, CDR2 SVGAGI (reference sequence). V lost 0 bases, J lost 11 bases, and 20 bases lay in between. This CDR3 is built from 15 residues. This clonotype occurred a few times. Its cognate antigen is unknown. The input for sequencing was cultured CD8+ T cells from PBMCs, taken from culture after CMV antigen stimulation. The source is a human donor in good health (CMV status not recorded). Some clones in this sample may be carry-over from other donors' samples. The V call is TRBV6-6, the J call TRBJ2-7; D unclear. CDR3 sequence reads: CASSYSRATEIMEYV. DNA for the CDR3: TGTGCCAGCAGTTACTCTCGAGCCACAGAAATTATGGAGTACGTC.